This T cell receptor (beta chain) was found in a study of blood T cell repertoires in COVID-19. Across the study: The origin of the acute and convalescent COVID-19 samples was the United States, Italy and Spain. From T cells, B-cell-depleted T cells, or PBMCs came the material, which was cDNA or gDNA.

In the authors' workflow: The authors estimated nucleated cell counts from reference gene primer amplification. Repertoires were generated with immunoSEQ multiplex PCR, while TCRdb's copy carries only in-frame clones and drops some. Clonal size and the V and J genes are those of that table, whereas D and trimming came from the DNA. Of around 100,000 clones in the sample, roughly 80% were seen once. The length of the CDR3 is 12 residues. The germline V and J ends were trimmed by 3 bases and 9 bases, with 9 bases remaining between them. The V gene's germline CDR1 is MNHNS and CDR2 SASEGT. The chain carries TRBV6-1 and TRBJ1-5; no firm D call. The sequenced sample consisted of peripheral blood. The TCR was taken from a human donor in a cohort sampled during active COVID-19. CDR3 coding DNA: TGTGCCAGCAGTGATGGCGGTCGGCCCCAGCATTTT. Protein sequence: CASSDGGRPQHF.